Presented here are 18 T cell receptor beta chains from one specimen sequenced in a study of CD8 T cells in Susac syndrome. Random hexamers were used to reverse transcribe the RNA input (0.5 to 1 ug). TCRdb re-analysed the immunoSEQ multiplex PCR reads in MiXCR, keeping a single row per CDR3 protein. The sample has approximately 180,000 distinct CDR3 sequences; approximately 94% are singletons. The sample comprised CD4+ T cells from PBMCs. The receptors stem from a human donor with multiple sclerosis.

For the CDR3, the DNA is TGCAGCACCACAGGGGGCGGCGGGAACACTGAAGCTTTCTTT. Translating it yields CSTTGGGGNTEAFF. The rearrangement links TRBV29-1 to TRBJ1-1; TRBD1 agrees at 9 bases. CDR1 and CDR2 (germline): SQVTM, ANQGSEA. The CDR3 contains 14 residues. Trimming cost V 8 bases and J 1 base; bases outside gene matches: 8.

The chain is built from TRBV6-6 and TRBJ1-2; weak D call: TRBD1 (6 bases). CDR1 MNHNY and CDR2 SVGAGI come from the germline V gene (reference sequence). Deletions cut 6 bases from V and 8 bases from J, with 22 bases between. This CDR3 has 15 amino acids. The CDR3 here is CASSHTFGDKGGYTF. The DNA of the CDR3 is TGTGCCAGCAGCCACACTTTCGGGGACAAAGGGGGCTACACCTTC.

The chain couples TRBV9 to TRBJ2-1; 7 nucleotides align to TRBD1. The CDR3 runs 15 residues. Germline V gene data show CDR1 as SGDLS and CDR2 as YYNGEE. The ends lost 0 bases at V and 4 bases at J; junction bases unmatched: 4. The CDR3 protein is CASSVGGQIYNEQFF. CDR3 nucleotide sequence: TGTGCCAGCAGCGTAGGGGGACAGATATACAATGAGCAGTTCTTC.

The CDR3 loop reads CSVKRTGASYEQYF. As DNA, the CDR3 is TGCAGCGTTAAGAGGACAGGGGCCTCCTACGAGCAGTACTTC. The chain combines TRBV29-1 with TRBJ2-7; the match to TRBD1 covers 9 bases. The length of the CDR3 is 14 residues. Unmatched junction bases numbered 5, after V lost 5 bases and J lost 0 bases. CDR1 is SQVTM and CDR2 is ANQGSEA in the germline V gene.

The chain links TRBV29-1 to TRBJ1-1; 10 nucleotides match TRBD1. This CDR3 has 12 residues. The junction had 6 bases not matched to a gene; V was cut back by 6 bases and J by 8 bases. CDR1 and CDR2 (germline): SQVTM, ANQGSEA. DNA for the CDR3: TGCAGCGTAGGACAGGGGGGCGCCGAAGCTTTCTTT. It is translated as CSVGQGGAEAFF.

The V and J genes are TRBV27 and TRBJ2-7; the match to TRBD2 covers 8 bases. This CDR3 contains 15 residues. Germline CDR1 is MNHEY and CDR2 is SMNVEV (reference sequence). Trimming removed 5 bases from V and 2 bases from J; junction bases left unmatched: 8. DNA for the CDR3: TGTGCCAGCAGTGTCACTAGCGGTGACACCTACGAGCAGTACTTC. Protein product: CASSVTSGDTYEQYF.

The chain is built from TRBV25-1 and TRBJ1-2; D is possibly TRBD1 (6 bases). This CDR3 is 15 amino acids long. V shed 4 bases and J shed 1 base, with 13 bases lying between them. Germline CDR1 and CDR2: MGHDK and SYGVNS. The CDR3 here is CASSAPGTHNYGYTF. In DNA form, the CDR3 reads TGTGCCAGCAGTGCCCCAGGGACACATAACTATGGCTACACCTTC.

The chain is built from TRBV29-1 and TRBJ2-7; TRBD1 matches 7 bases. In germline, CDR1 is SQVTM, CDR2 ANQGSEA. The CDR3 is 13 residues long. The V gene end was trimmed by 6 bases and the J gene end by 7 bases; junction bases not matched to a gene: 12. As DNA, the CDR3 is TGCAGCGTCGCTCAGACAGGGTCGGCAGAGCAGTACTTC. It specifies CSVAQTGSAEQYF.

The gene calls are TRBV12-5 and TRBJ1-6; D not certain. V lost 0 bases, J lost 6 bases, and 15 bases lay in between. CDR1 is LGHNT, CDR2 FRNRAP, per germline. This CDR3 contains 17 residues. The CDR3, as DNA: TGTGCTAGTGGTTTGGTACTGGGTGTAGTTCTTAATTCACCCCTCCACTTT. Amino acid sequence: CASGLVLGVVLNSPLHF. Full variable domain (rest looked up from reference TRBV12-5 and TRBJ1-6): DARVTQTPRHKVTEMGQEVTMRCQPILGHNTVFWYRQTMMQGLELLAYFRNRAPLDDSGMPKDRFSAEMPDATLATLKIQPSEPRDSAVYFCASGLVLGVVLNSPLHFGNGTRLTVT.

The chain has TRBV18 and TRBJ2-7, with D perhaps matching TRBD2 (5 bases). The ends were cut back, 0 bases at V and 6 bases at J, with 9 bases in the middle. CDR1 is KGHSH and CDR2 is LQKENI in the germline V gene. The CDR3 sequence is 13 residues long. CDR3 protein: CASSPPGGPEQYF. CDR3 in DNA: TGTGCCAGCTCACCACCGGGCGGGCCCGAGCAGTACTTC.

The V gene is TRBV30, the J gene TRBJ2-5; D is uncertain. The length of the CDR3 is 13 residues. Looked up from germline, CDR1 is GTSNPN and CDR2 is SVGIG (reference sequence). Trimming shortened V by 0 bases and J by 0 bases, and 5 bases separated the two germline ends. This CDR3 reads CAWSVLHQETQYF. CDR3 nucleotides: TGTGCCTGGAGTGTACTCCACCAAGAGACCCAGTACTTC.

The chain employs TRBV24-1 and TRBJ2-3; D possibly corresponds to TRBD1 (6 bases). The CDR3 extends over 17 amino acids. Germline CDR1 is KGHDR and CDR2 is SFDVKD. Trimming removed 3 bases from V and 2 bases from J, with 17 bases in between. The CDR3, as DNA: TGTGCCACCAGTGATGAACAGGGCGCAGAATTCACAGATACGCAGTATTTT. It codes for CATSDEQGAEFTDTQYF.

The genes are TRBV4-1 and TRBJ1-6, with a weak D call TRBD1 (5 bases). Deletions cut 0 bases from V and 5 bases from J, with 11 bases between. The CDR3 sequence is 16 residues long. Per germline, CDR1 MGHRA and CDR2 YSYEKL. The CDR3 nucleotides are TGCGCCAGCAGCCAAGACGGGGACGGGGATAATTCACCCCTCCACTTT. Its translation: CASSQDGDGDNSPLHF.

This chain links TRBV6-2 or TRBV6-3 with TRBJ2-5; D unresolved. This CDR3 is 12 amino acids long. The V end was cut by 2 bases, the J end by 5 bases, with 6 bases between. The germline V gene encodes CDR1 MNHEY and CDR2 SVGEGT. CDR3 nucleotides: TGTGCCAGCAGTTACGCCCCCGAGACCCAGTACTTC. Translation gives CASSYAPETQYF.

The chain uses TRBV20-1 and TRBJ2-1; 9 bases match TRBD1. Germline lookup yields CDR1 DFQATT and CDR2 SNEGSKA (reference sequence). This CDR3 spans 14 amino acids. V lost 3 bases, J lost 8 bases, and 8 bases stayed unmatched. CDR3 in amino acids: CSARNRGRWDEQFF. The CDR3 nucleotides read TGCAGTGCTAGGAACAGGGGGCGCTGGGATGAGCAGTTCTTC.

This chain uses TRBV25-1 with TRBJ1-1, with D perhaps TRBD1 (6 bases). The CDR3 runs to 14 residues. V was cut by 4 bases and J by 3 bases, with 12 bases left in between. Germline V gene data show CDR1 as MGHDK and CDR2 as SYGVNS. The CDR3 loop reads CASSAHTGYTEAFF. The CDR3 DNA is TGTGCCAGCAGTGCCCATACAGGGTACACTGAAGCTTTCTTT.

Note on this clonotype: The junction departs from germline at one end; a sequencing error may be responsible. V usage is TRBV7-7 and J usage is TRBJ2-3, with D hard to call. There are 17 residues in the CDR3. CDR1 SSHAT and CDR2 FNYEAQ come from the germline V gene (reference sequence). The CDR3 here is CASSLTKTPFGTDTQYF. In nucleotides, the CDR3 is TGTGCTAGCAGCTTGACAAAGACCCCTTTCGGGACAGATACGCAGTATTTT.

This clonotype was recorded once. The chain couples TRBV20-1 to TRBJ2-3; D call uncertain. This CDR3 has 13 amino acids. Germline CDR1 DFQATT, CDR2 SNEGSKA (reference sequence). V was clipped by 6 bases and J by 2 bases, with 12 bases between them. In DNA form, the CDR3 reads TGCAGTGCCCTCGGGTCCTTCACAGATACGCAGTATTTT. This codes for CSALGSFTDTQYF.